Listed below are T cell receptor beta chains from one sample, sequenced in a study of blood T cell repertoires in COVID-19. Assay: immunoSEQ multiplex PCR; the TCRdb copy retains only in-frame clones and omits some. The sample has fewer than 250,000 clones, 80% seen once; the top ten hold 7.4%. Specimen: PBMCs or T cells enriched from blood (not recorded which). These receptors were taken from a woman in her thirties or forties with acute COVID-19. The CDR3 runs from the conserved cysteine through the conserved F or W. A D gene is named only where the DNA matches it firmly. Size is omitted from some rows. Given values are once, few, many or a class for expanded clones.

clone_size,cdr3_length,j_call,v_call,d_call,cdr3_aa,cdr3_nt
once,14,TRBJ2-1,TRBV7-3,-,CASSLSLQGTEQFF,TGTGCCAGCAGCTTATCCCTCCAGGGGACTGAGCAGTTCTTC
-,15,TRBJ1-1,TRBV28,TRBD1,CASWSLRGRNTEAFF,TGTGCCAGCTGGTCCCTCAGGGGGAGGAACACTGAAGCTTTCTTT
-,15,TRBJ2-2,TRBV2,TRBD1,CASSEQGANTGELFF,TGTGCCAGCAGTGAACAGGGGGCAAACACCGGGGAGCTGTTTTTT
-,16,TRBJ2-3,TRBV5-1,-,CASSFFSTGSGDTQYF,TGCGCCAGCAGCTTTTTTTCTACAGGGTCTGGGGATACGCAGTATTTT
-,16,TRBJ1-3,TRBV7-9,-,CASSLESLGTGNTIYF,TGTGCCAGCAGCTTAGAGAGCCTAGGAACTGGAAACACCATATATTTT
-,17,TRBJ2-5,TRBV7-2,TRBD1,CASSLVGGTGGYETQYF,TGTGCCAGCAGCTTAGTGGGAGGGACAGGGGGCTATGAGACCCAGTACTTC
-,16,TRBJ1-1,TRBV2,-,CASSEFGGQVNTEAFF,TGTGCCAGCAGTGAATTCGGGGGGCAGGTGAACACTGAAGCTTTCTTT
-,17,TRBJ1-2,TRBV7-9,-,CASSAEGRSGGNYGYTF,TGTGCCAGCAGCGCGGAGGGCAGGTCGGGGGGTAACTATGGCTACACCTTC
-,12,TRBJ1-2,TRBV5-8,-,CASSLALRGYTF,TGTGCCAGCAGCTTGGCCTTGAGGGGCTACACCTTC
-,15,TRBJ2-3,TRBV9,TRBD2,CASSVISGSADTQYF,TGTGCCAGCAGTGTAATTAGCGGGAGTGCAGATACGCAGTATTTT
-,12,TRBJ2-7,TRBV28,TRBD2,CASRPGGVGRYF,TGTGCCAGCAGACCGGGGGGTGTCGGTCGGTACTTC
-,16,TRBJ2-2,TRBV11-2,TRBD1,CASSFRTGGNTGELFF,TGTGCCAGCAGCTTCCGGACAGGGGGGAACACCGGGGAGCTGTTTTTT
-,13,TRBJ2-2,TRBV19,-,CASRQINTGELFF,TGTGCCAGTAGACAAATAAACACCGGGGAGCTGTTTTTT
-,15,TRBJ2-7,TRBV4-3,TRBD1,CASSQDLGQGIEQYF,TGCGCCAGCAGCCAAGATTTGGGACAGGGAATAGAGCAGTACTTC
-,14,TRBJ2-7,TRBV11-3,-,CASSPLASSYEQYF,TGTGCCAGCAGCCCATTAGCTTCCTCCTACGAGCAGTACTTC
-,11,TRBJ1-1,TRBV6-5,-,CASRQGTEAFF,TGTGCCAGCAGACAGGGCACTGAAGCTTTCTTT
-,15,TRBJ1-2,TRBV28,TRBD1,CASSIVGTGLYGYTF,TGTGCCAGCAGTATCGTCGGGACAGGCCTTTATGGCTACACCTTC
-,14,TRBJ1-3,TRBV7-9,-,CASGTGGSGNTIYF,TGTGCCAGCGGCACGGGGGGATCGGGAAACACCATATATTTT
-,13,TRBJ2-7,TRBV6-8,-,CASSYSDSYEQYF,TGTGCCAGCAGTTACTCAGACAGCTACGAGCAGTACTTC
few,15,TRBJ2-7,TRBV27,TRBD1,CASSPSRDRTYEQYF,TGTGCCAGCAGTCCCTCCCGGGACAGGACCTACGAGCAGTACTTC
-,12,TRBJ1-1,TRBV10-2,-,CASSAQRTEAFF,TGCGCCAGCAGTGCTCAGCGCACTGAAGCTTTCTTT
-,11,TRBJ1-1,TRBV19,-,CASIGVLEAFF,TGTGCCAGTATCGGAGTCCTCGAAGCTTTCTTT
-,14,TRBJ2-1,TRBV27,TRBD1,CASSFRTGVNEQFF,TGTGCCAGCAGTTTTCGGACAGGGGTCAATGAGCAGTTCTTC
-,14,TRBJ1-1,TRBV7-2,-,CASSLGGANTEAFF,TGTGCCAGCAGCTTAGGTGGGGCGAACACTGAAGCTTTCTTT
-,15,TRBJ2-1,TRBV27,TRBD2,CASLPAGGGANEQFF,TGTGCCAGCCTCCCGGCGGGCGGGGGGGCCAATGAGCAGTTCTTC
-,15,TRBJ1-3,TRBV18,TRBD1,CASSPSGQGGRGIYF,TGTGCCAGCTCACCATCCGGACAGGGAGGAAGGGGCATATATTTT
once,15,TRBJ1-2,TRBV10-2,-,CASGGRESGGYGYTF,TGCGCCAGCGGCGGGAGGGAAAGTGGCGGCTATGGCTACACCTTC
-,15,TRBJ2-7,TRBV2,TRBD1,CASRPGQGISYEQYF,TGTGCCAGCAGGCCGGGACAGGGCATCTCCTACGAGCAGTACTTC
-,15,TRBJ1-2,TRBV25-1,TRBD1,CASSDPQGAKWGYTF,TGTGCCAGCAGTGATCCTCAGGGGGCAAAGTGGGGCTACACCTTC
-,16,TRBJ2-3,TRBV5-1,TRBD2,CASSFLTSSSTDTQYF,TGCGCCAGCAGCTTCTTGACTAGCTCTAGCACAGATACGCAGTATTTT
-,16,TRBJ2-1,TRBV10-3,TRBD2,CAISESILAGGNEQFF,TGTGCCATCAGTGAGTCGATCCTAGCGGGGGGGAATGAGCAGTTCTTC
-,13,TRBJ2-7,TRBV6-5,-,CASSPPRAYEQYF,TGTGCCAGCAGTCCCCCCAGGGCTTACGAGCAGTACTTC
-,17,TRBJ2-7,TRBV28,-,CASSFEGGTAISYEQYF,TGTGCCAGCAGTTTTGAAGGAGGGACAGCAATCTCCTACGAGCAGTACTTC
-,18,TRBJ2-3,TRBV29-1,TRBD2,CSVLTKLGLAGITDTQYF,TGCAGCGTTCTGACCAAACTAGGACTAGCGGGGATCACAGATACGCAGTATTTT
once,16,TRBJ2-6,TRBV2,-,CASSSQGFAGANVLTF,TGTGCCAGCAGTTCACAGGGTTTCGCTGGGGCCAACGTCCTGACTTTC
-,14,TRBJ2-1,TRBV28,TRBD2,CACKLAGVGNEQFF,TGTGCCTGCAAACTAGCGGGAGTGGGCAATGAGCAGTTCTTC
-,14,TRBJ1-2,TRBV5-1,-,CASSIDLSSRGYTF,TGCGCCAGCAGCATAGACTTATCTAGTAGGGGCTACACCTTC
-,14,TRBJ1-3,TRBV4-1,-,CASSQGRGINTIYF,TGCGCCAGCAGCCAAGGACGAGGGATCAACACCATATATTTT
-,15,TRBJ2-6,TRBV24-1,-,CATSDADSGANVLTF,TGTGCCACCAGTGATGCAGACTCTGGGGCCAACGTCCTGACTTTC
few,15,TRBJ1-4,TRBV19,-,CASNHGGAVNEKLFF,TGTGCCAGTAATCATGGTGGAGCCGTGAATGAAAAACTGTTTTTT
-,15,TRBJ1-5,TRBV9,TRBD1,CASTARTGGDQPQHF,TGTGCCAGCACAGCCCGGACAGGGGGAGATCAGCCCCAGCATTTT
-,17,TRBJ1-5,TRBV2,TRBD1,CASREGNRGTSNQPQHF,TGTGCCAGCAGGGAGGGTAACAGGGGTACTAGCAATCAGCCCCAGCATTTT
-,16,TRBJ2-1,TRBV28,TRBD2,CASSLSGLAEDNEQFF,TGTGCCAGCAGTTTATCCGGGCTAGCGGAAGACAATGAGCAGTTCTTC
-,16,TRBJ2-5,TRBV28,TRBD2,CASSLGGGRARETQYF,TGTGCCAGCAGTTTAGGTGGCGGGAGGGCCAGGGAGACCCAGTACTTC
-,16,TRBJ1-1,TRBV30,-,CAWSVWGSPPDTEAFF,TGTGCCTGGAGTGTTTGGGGCAGCCCACCCGACACTGAAGCTTTCTTT
few,15,TRBJ2-7,TRBV7-8,-,CASSIEAGARYEQYF,TGTGCCAGCAGCATAGAGGCAGGGGCTCGATACGAGCAGTACTTC
-,14,TRBJ1-3,TRBV10-3,TRBD1,CAIEDRNSGNTIYF,TGTGCCATCGAGGACAGGAACTCTGGAAACACCATATATTTT
-,14,TRBJ2-7,TRBV20-1,TRBD2,CSASLSGYSYEQYF,TGCAGTGCTAGTCTTAGCGGGTATTCGTACGAGCAGTACTTC
-,16,TRBJ2-3,TRBV19,-,CASSSTGSEGTDTQYF,TGTGCCAGTAGTAGTACAGGCTCAGAGGGCACAGATACGCAGTATTTT
once,16,TRBJ2-2,TRBV7-3,TRBD2,CASSSAGLVGTGELFF,TGTGCCAGCAGCTCCGCGGGACTAGTAGGGACCGGGGAGCTGTTTTTT